The 31 T cell receptor beta chains given below trace back to one sample, sequenced in a study of T cell responses to AZD1222 COVID-19 vaccine. Data came from immunoSEQ multiplex PCR; TCRdb stores just in-frame clones and leaves some out. The sample holds 120,000 or so clones, around 89% seen once. Sequenced here: peripheral blood, sampled on day 0 of MenACWY control vaccination. The receptors stem from an adult in good health.

This chain connects TRBV27 to TRBJ2-3; D is tentatively TRBD1 or TRBD2 (5 bases each). Germline values: CDR1 MNHEY, CDR2 SMNVEV (reference sequence). The CDR3 is made up of 14 amino acids. V lost 6 bases and J 1 base, leaving 11 bases between the germline ends. The CDR3 coding sequence is TGTGCCAGCAGCAGGGTGGAGGGCACAGATACGCAGTATTTT. Amino acid sequence: CASSRVEGTDTQYF.

The V and J genes are TRBV5-6 and TRBJ1-2; unclear D gene. With 4 bases removed from V and 8 bases from J, the gap between germline ends came to 15 bases. Germline values: CDR1 SGHDT, CDR2 YYEEEE. This CDR3 comprises 13 residues. The chain's CDR3 is CASSTQFQGGYTF. The CDR3 bases are TGTGCCAGCAGCACTCAATTCCAAGGCGGCTACACCTTC.

The chain employs TRBV25-1 and TRBJ2-2; 8 nucleotides align to TRBD2. The CDR3 consists of 16 residues. V lost 2 bases and J lost 6; bases outside the gene matches: 8. CDR1 is MGHDK, CDR2 SYGVNS, per germline. CDR3 sequence reads: CASSETGLGRPGELFF. CDR3 DNA: TGTGCCAGCAGTGAAACGGGACTAGGCCGCCCCGGGGAGCTGTTTTTT.

This chain connects TRBV29-1 to TRBJ1-6, with D unclear. The V end lost 6 bases, the J end lost 8 bases, and 14 bases lay between the germline ends. This CDR3 comprises 13 residues. Germline V gene data show CDR1 as SQVTM and CDR2 as ANQGSEA. The CDR3 here is CSVVTNRDSPLHF. Here the CDR3 DNA reads TGCAGCGTAGTGACCAATCGGGATTCACCCCTCCACTTT.

This chain links TRBV11-3 with TRBJ2-5; tentative D call: TRBD2 (6 bases). Trimming pared 1 base from V and 2 bases from J, leaving 14 bases between. The CDR3 length is 16 residues. The V gene's germline CDR1 is SGHNT and CDR2 YENEEA. CDR3 in DNA: TGTGCCAGCAGCTTAGTCCCTAGCGCCACACAAGAGACCCAGTACTTC. It yields the protein CASSLVPSATQETQYF.

This clone has just a few counts. This rearrangement joins TRBV11-2 to TRBJ1-1, with D unclear. This CDR3 is 14 amino acids long. V lost 1 base and J 1 base, leaving 7 bases between the germline ends. The germline V gene encodes CDR1 SGHAT and CDR2 FQNNGV. CDR3 amino acids: CASSLGGGNTEAFF. For the CDR3, the DNA is TGTGCCAGCAGCTTAGGGGGAGGGAACACTGAAGCTTTCTTT.

The rearrangement joins TRBV9 to TRBJ2-1; D remains ambiguous. CDR1 SGDLS and CDR2 YYNGEE come from the germline V gene. The CDR3 loop spans 15 amino acids. The V end lost 0 bases, the J end lost 0 bases, and 7 bases lay between the germline ends. CDR3 protein: CASSVVAGSYNEQFF. In nucleotides, the CDR3 is TGTGCCAGCAGCGTAGTAGCAGGCTCCTACAATGAGCAGTTCTTC.

The chain has TRBV5-6 and TRBJ1-2, with TRBD1 identical over 10 bases. CDR1 is SGHDT and CDR2 is YYEEEE in the germline V gene. Trimming removed 4 bases from V and 4 bases from J; junction bases left unmatched: 10. The CDR3 is made up of 16 amino acids. CDR3 sequence: CASSDLGTGEGYGYTF. In DNA, the CDR3 is TGTGCCAGCAGCGACCTGGGGACAGGGGAAGGCTATGGCTACACCTTC.

The gene calls are TRBV11-2 and TRBJ2-3; D unresolved. Per the germline V gene, CDR1 is SGHAT and CDR2 is FQNNGV. Trimming cost V 0 bases and J 1 base, with 2 bases left between them. This CDR3 is 13 amino acids long. The CDR3 sequence: CASSLERTDTQYF. Here the CDR3 DNA reads TGTGCCAGCAGCTTAGAGCGCACAGATACGCAGTATTTT.

The genes are TRBV12-3 or TRBV12-4 and TRBJ2-7, with 8 nucleotides matching TRBD1. J lost 3 bases, V lost 6 bases, and 4 bases had no gene match. The CDR3 spans 13 residues. The CDR3 reads CASRGTGIYEQYF. The CDR3, as DNA: TGTGCCAGCAGGGGGACAGGCATCTACGAGCAGTACTTC.

The chain recombines TRBV29-1 with TRBJ1-4; the D gene is possibly TRBD1 (5 bases). V was trimmed by 4 bases and J by 4 bases, leaving 10 bases between them. Germline lookup yields CDR1 SQVTM and CDR2 ANQGSEA. CDR3 length: 13 residues. CDR3 region: CSVGGEYNEKLFF. The CDR3 nucleotides are TGCAGCGTTGGGGGGGAGTATAATGAAAAACTGTTTTTT.

Written as DNA, the CDR3 is TGTGCCAGCAGTTCGGGACTAGCGGGAGTGCGGGAGCAGTTCTTC. This gives the protein CASSSGLAGVREQFF. V is TRBV27 and J is TRBJ2-1; 14 bases are shared with TRBD2. Germline assignment: CDR1 MNHEY and CDR2 SMNVEV (reference sequence). The ends lost 4 bases at V and 10 bases at J; junction bases unmatched: 6. The CDR3 covers 15 residues.

V and J are TRBV6-2 or TRBV6-3 and TRBJ2-1; no reliable D call. Between the trimmed V and J ends, which lost 4 bases and 6 bases, there was a span of 16 bases. This CDR3 has 15 residues. CDR1 MNHEY and CDR2 SVGEGT come from the germline V gene. Written as DNA, the CDR3 is TGTGCCAGCAGTTCACCGTCACAGAGCCTCAATGAGCAGTTCTTC. As protein: CASSSPSQSLNEQFF.

V and J are TRBV6-1 and TRBJ2-2; weak D call: TRBD2 (6 bases). CDR1 and CDR2 from the germline V gene are MNHNS and SASEGT. The CDR3 is 16 residues long. Trimming left V 3 bases short and J 5 bases short, with 16 bases between. Here the CDR3 reads CASSDPTVRGTGELFF. The CDR3 DNA reads as TGTGCCAGCAGTGACCCGACAGTCCGGGGGACCGGGGAGCTGTTTTTT.

This clone was picked up one time. V usage is TRBV6-1 and J usage is TRBJ1-4, with 7 bases that match TRBD1. The junction had 0 bases not matched to a gene; V was cut back by 1 base and J by 4 bases. The CDR3 is 14 amino acids. The germline V gene has CDR1 MNHNS and CDR2 SASEGT. The CDR3 loop reads CASSEGQGNEKLFF. DNA for the CDR3: TGTGCCAGCAGTGAAGGACAGGGTAATGAAAAACTGTTTTTT.

The J gene is TRBJ2-1, the V gene TRBV10-1, with D perhaps matching TRBD1 (6 bases). Deletions cut 3 bases from V and 8 bases from J, with 11 bases between. CDR1 is WNHNN and CDR2 is SYGVQD in the germline V gene (reference sequence). The CDR3 is made up of 13 amino acids. CDR3 amino acids: CASSDPGVDEQFF. In nucleotides, the CDR3 is TGCGCCAGCAGTGACCCAGGGGTAGATGAGCAGTTCTTC.

The chain joins TRBV7-7 to TRBJ2-7, with 8 bases fitting TRBD1. The CDR3 is 15 residues long. Germline V gene data show CDR1 as SSHAT and CDR2 as FNYEAQ (reference sequence). V shed 5 bases, J shed 5 bases, and the junction held 11 bases outside the gene matches. Here the CDR3 reads CASSPGGGQGNEQYF. For the CDR3, the DNA is TGTGCCAGCAGCCCCGGTGGAGGACAGGGTAACGAGCAGTACTTC.

The sample holds one count of this clone. The V and J genes are TRBV6-1 and TRBJ1-1; 11 bases line up with TRBD1. Germline CDR1 MNHNS, CDR2 SASEGT. With V trimmed by 3 bases and J by 2 bases, 2 bases remained unmatched. This CDR3 is built from 15 residues. The CDR3 protein is CASSDRTGGNTEAFF. The CDR3 nucleotides read TGTGCCAGCAGTGACCGGACAGGGGGCAACACTGAAGCTTTCTTT.

The CDR3, as DNA: TGTGCCAGCTCACAGGGACAGGAGAACACTGAAGCTTTCTTT. It specifies CASSQGQENTEAFF. The chain employs TRBV18 and TRBJ1-1, with 8 nucleotides matching TRBD1. Germline CDR1 is KGHSH and CDR2 is LQKENI. The ends lost 4 bases at V and 1 base at J; junction bases unmatched: 2. This CDR3 has 14 residues.

The chain recombines TRBV11-2 with TRBJ2-7, with D maybe TRBD1 (5 bases). The V gene lost 5 bases and the J gene lost 3 bases, with 11 bases spanning the gap. Looked up from germline, CDR1 is SGHAT and CDR2 is FQNNGV. This CDR3 is built from 13 residues. CDR3 nucleotides: TGTGCCAGCAGCAAAGGACAAAACTACGAGCAGTACTTC. It encodes CASSKGQNYEQYF.

The CDR3 region has the DNA TGTGCCAGCAGCCAATACGCCCCACCCCGGGACAGTCCCCCGCCCCAGCATTTT. Amino acid sequence: CASSQYAPPRDSPPPQHF. The rearrangement uses TRBV3-1 (or the pseudogene TRBV3-2) and TRBJ1-5, with 7 bases fitting TRBD1. CDR1 and CDR2 from the germline V gene are LGHDT and YNNKEL (reference sequence). This CDR3 region has 18 residues. Unmatched junction bases numbered 19, after V lost 2 bases and J lost 9 bases.

This rearrangement joins TRBV5-8 to TRBJ1-5; D is possibly TRBD1 (6 bases). Trimming pared 2 bases from V and 4 bases from J, leaving 13 bases between. The CDR3 runs to 15 residues. Germline loops: CDR1 SGHTS, CDR2 YDEGEE. The CDR3 loop reads CASSLLGGGNQPQHF. The DNA of the CDR3 is TGTGCCAGCAGCTTATTAGGGGGGGGTAATCAGCCCCAGCATTTT.

Here the CDR3 DNA reads TGTGCCAGCAGCTTAGGAACAGGGAATGGCTACACCTTC. Translating gives CASSLGTGNGYTF. The chain combines TRBV7-9 with TRBJ1-2; tentative D call: TRBD1 (6 bases). The CDR3 is 13 amino acids. Germline loops: CDR1 SEHNR, CDR2 FQNEAQ (reference sequence). Trimming removed 1 base at V and 6 bases at J, with 9 bases between.

This rearrangement joins TRBV5-1 to TRBJ1-1; tentatively, D is TRBD1 (6 bases). Germline V gene sequence: CDR1 SGHRS, CDR2 YFSETQ. Deletions cut 1 base from V and 5 bases from J, with 12 bases between. This CDR3 spans 14 amino acids. The CDR3 spells CASSLLDQGTEAFF. The CDR3 DNA is TGCGCCAGCAGCTTGCTGGATCAGGGGACTGAAGCTTTCTTT.

This chain uses TRBV27 with TRBJ2-1; either TRBD1 or TRBD2 may fit D (5 bases each). Germline loops: CDR1 MNHEY, CDR2 SMNVEV (reference sequence). Trimming stripped 3 bases from V and 9 bases from J, with 15 bases between. The CDR3 runs to 14 residues. The CDR3 DNA is TGTGCCAGCAGTTTTGGGGGAGTGAACGCTGAGCAGTTCTTC. This gives the protein CASSFGGVNAEQFF.

The rearrangement links TRBV6-4 to TRBJ2-2; D tentatively reads TRBD1 or TRBD2 (6 bases each). The germline V gene has CDR1 MRHNA and CDR2 SNTAGT. With 0 bases removed from V and 1 base from J, the gap between germline ends came to 12 bases. The CDR3 covers 17 residues. The CDR3 spells CASSDSNRGENTGELFF. DNA for the CDR3: TGTGCCAGCAGTGACTCGAATAGGGGGGAGAACACCGGGGAGCTGTTTTTT.

The rearrangement joins TRBV9 to TRBJ2-7, with D perhaps matching TRBD1 or TRBD2 (5 bases each). Germline V gene sequence: CDR1 SGDLS, CDR2 YYNGEE. CDR3 length: 14 residues. V was trimmed by 0 bases and J by 8 bases, leaving 15 bases between them. The CDR3 reads CASSVATRDGQQYF. The CDR3 nucleotides are TGTGCCAGCAGCGTAGCTACAAGGGACGGACAGCAGTACTTC.

This chain joins TRBV6-5 and TRBJ2-3, with D possibly called TRBD1 or TRBD2 (5 bases each). Germline-derived CDR1 and CDR2 are MNHEY and SVGAGI. V was cut by 2 bases and J by 2 bases, with 11 bases left in between. This CDR3 contains 15 residues. The CDR3 nucleotides read TGTGCCAGCAGTTACGGGGGAGAGATCACAGATACGCAGTATTTT. It specifies CASSYGGEITDTQYF.

The chain links TRBV5-1 to TRBJ1-2; D unclear. Trimming took 0 bases from V and 1 from J, leaving 7 bases between them. Germline lookup yields CDR1 SGHRS and CDR2 YFSETQ. The CDR3 length is 14 residues. Here the CDR3 reads CASSLGYLNYGYTF. DNA of the CDR3: TGCGCCAGCAGCTTGGGATACCTTAACTATGGCTACACCTTC. The full variable domain, its missing parts supplied by reference TRBV5-1 and TRBJ1-2, is KAGVTQTPRYLIKTRGQQVTLSCSPISGHRSVSWYQQTPGQGLQFLFEYFSETQRNKGNFPGRFSGRQFSNSRSEMNVSTLELGDSALYLCASSLGYLNYGYTFGSGTRLTVV.

The chain has TRBV5-4 and TRBJ1-1; a possible D gene is TRBD1 (5 bases). The CDR3 loop spans 15 amino acids. With 0 bases removed from V and 2 bases from J, the gap between germline ends came to 11 bases. Germline CDR1 SGHNT, CDR2 YYREEE (reference sequence). The CDR3 DNA reads TGTGCCAGCAGCTTGGGACAGCAACTAAACACTGAAGCTTTCTTT. It yields the protein CASSLGQQLNTEAFF. Using reference TRBV5-4 and TRBJ1-1 for the parts outside the CDR3, the full variable domain is ETGVTQSPTHLIKTRGQQVTLRCSSQSGHNTVSWYQQALGQGPQFIFQYYREEENGRGNFPPRFSGLQFPNYSSELNVNALELDDSALYLCASSLGQQLNTEAFFGQGTRLTVV.

This clone came up once. The chain uses TRBV30 and TRBJ2-6; 9 bases fit TRBD1. The CDR3 is 17 residues long. CDR1 and CDR2 from the germline V gene are GTSNPN and SVGIG (reference sequence). The J segment lost 4 bases and the V segment lost 5 bases, leaving 12 bases of the junction unmatched. In nucleotides, the CDR3 is TGTGCCTGGGGGGACAGGGTCCTAACTCCCGGGGCCAACGTCCTGACTTTC. Protein product: CAWGDRVLTPGANVLTF.